These 18 T cell receptor beta chains came from one sample sequenced in a study of cytomegalovirus exposure and HLA in healthy donors. Both 60 Vbeta primers and 13 Jbeta primers went into the PCR. Data came from immunoSEQ multiplex PCR; TCRdb stores just in-frame clones and leaves some out. The sample records some 190,000 clones, 75% to 85% being singletons. Sequencing was performed on PBMCs. The receptor set was obtained from a man aged 18-30 years in good health and CMV-seronegative.

This clone was seen a handful of times. This chain connects TRBV7-9 to TRBJ1-2, with D possibly TRBD1 on 5 matching bases. The CDR3 runs 13 residues. V lost 5 bases, J lost 2 bases, and 9 bases lay in between. The germline V gene has CDR1 SEHNR and CDR2 FQNEAQ (reference sequence). The CDR3 spells CASSPAGNYGYTF. Here the CDR3 DNA reads TGTGCCAGCAGCCCAGCAGGGAACTATGGCTACACCTTC.

The V call is TRBV27, the J call TRBJ2-1, with 7 bases identical to TRBD2. CDR1 and CDR2 from the germline V gene are MNHEY and SMNVEV (reference sequence). The CDR3 extends over 19 amino acids. J gave up 5 bases and V 2 bases, and 18 bases lay outside the gene matches. The CDR3 protein is CASSLSPPLAVEGNNEQFF. The CDR3 bases are TGTGCCAGCAGTTTAAGCCCCCCGCTAGCGGTAGAGGGGAACAATGAGCAGTTCTTC.

The V gene is TRBV14, the J gene TRBJ2-7, with D perhaps matching TRBD1 (5 bases). The CDR3 runs 16 residues. Looked up from germline, CDR1 is SGHDN and CDR2 is FVKESK. Between the trimmed V and J ends, which lost 2 bases and 0 bases, there was a span of 14 bases. The CDR3 DNA follows: TGTGCCAGCAGCCAAAACTTCTGGCAGGGCTCCTACGAGCAGTACTTC. It codes for CASSQNFWQGSYEQYF.

The chain carries TRBV5-1 and TRBJ1-1; D may be TRBD1 (5 bases). Trimming took 0 bases from V and 1 from J, leaving 10 bases between them. Germline CDR1 and CDR2: SGHRS and YFSETQ. The CDR3 totals 15 residues. In DNA, the CDR3 is TGCGCCAGCAGCTTGGTTCCGGGGGGGAACACTGAAGCTTTCTTT. Translation: CASSLVPGGNTEAFF.

CDR3 nucleotides: TGTGCCAGCAGTTACTCGGGGAGGAGGAGCACAGATACGCAGTATTTT. It is translated as CASSYSGRRSTDTQYF. The gene calls are TRBV6-5 and TRBJ2-3, with D perhaps TRBD2 (6 bases). Germline V lookup: CDR1 MNHEY, CDR2 SVGAGI. CDR3 length equals 16 residues. Trimming pared 0 bases from V and 0 bases from J, leaving 10 bases between.

This clone was found once. A read error may produce the germline difference seen at one junction end. The chain couples TRBV4-2 to TRBJ2-2; D is possibly TRBD2 (6 bases). The CDR3 consists of 13 residues. Looked up from germline, CDR1 is LGHNA and CDR2 is YNFKEQ. CDR3 residues: CASRATGGGEMFF. The CDR3 region has the DNA TGTGCCAGCAGGGCCACCGGAGGCGGGGAGATGTTTTTT.

V gene TRBV30 combines with J gene TRBJ1-2; weak D call: TRBD1 (5 bases). Germline CDR1 reads GTSNPN; CDR2 reads SVGIG (reference sequence). This CDR3 has 18 residues. The V and J ends lost 5 bases and 0 bases respectively, with 25 bases between them. The CDR3 DNA reads as TGTGCCTGGGCTTTCCCGAGAAGGGGCCGCACCTCTAACTATGGCTACACCTTC. Protein sequence: CAWAFPRRGRTSNYGYTF.

V gene TRBV10-3 combines with J gene TRBJ2-7, with 10 bases lining up with TRBD2. V lost 0 bases to trimming and J lost 7 bases; unmatched junction nucleotides: 6. The CDR3 totals 15 residues. Germline assignment: CDR1 ENHRY and CDR2 SYGVKD. The CDR3 loop is CAISESSGGACEQYF. CDR3 in DNA: TGTGCCATCAGTGAGTCAAGCGGGGGGGCCTGTGAGCAGTACTTC.

The chain joins TRBV7-2 to TRBJ1-1; maybe TRBD1 (6 bases). CDR1 is SGHTA and CDR2 is FQGNSA in the germline V gene. V gave up 6 bases and J gave up 1 base, with 15 bases separating them. The CDR3 is 15 amino acids. In DNA form, the CDR3 reads TGTGCCAGCAGAAACTTAATGACAGGGAACACTGAAGCTTTCTTT. Residues: CASRNLMTGNTEAFF.

The chain employs TRBV28 and TRBJ1-6, with D perhaps TRBD1 (6 bases). The germline gives CDR1 MDHEN, CDR2 SYDVKM. The CDR3 loop spans 15 amino acids. The V and J ends lost 4 bases and 7 bases respectively, with 14 bases between them. As DNA, the CDR3 is TGTGCCAGCAGTTCGCAGCCAGGGGAGAATTCACCCCTCCACTTT. As protein: CASSSQPGENSPLHF.

The chain couples TRBV6-6 to TRBJ1-2; 8 bases align to TRBD1. The germline V gene encodes CDR1 MNHNY and CDR2 SVGAGI (reference sequence). This CDR3 is built from 14 residues. Trimming at V came to 6 bases and at J to 3 bases, leaving 6 bases not matched to a gene. The CDR3 region has the DNA TGTGCCAGCAGGAGGGGGGGACAGGACTATGGCTACACCTTC. This sequence encodes CASRRGGQDYGYTF.

The V and J genes are TRBV19 and TRBJ2-5, with D possibly being TRBD2 (5 bases). This CDR3 is built from 15 residues. Germline CDR1 is LNHDA and CDR2 is SQIVND (reference sequence). With 8 bases removed from V and 1 base from J, the gap between germline ends came to 17 bases. The CDR3 coding sequence is TGTGCCAGTGGGAGTAGCGTCAATATCCAAGAGACCCAGTACTTC. Amino acid sequence: CASGSSVNIQETQYF.

This clone was detected a few times. The CDR3 loop is CASSSYRSGAKNIQYF. CDR3 DNA sequence: TGTGCCAGCAGCTCGTACCGTAGCGGGGCCAAAAACATTCAGTACTTC. The rearrangement links TRBV7-9 to TRBJ2-4; TRBD2 matches at 7 bases. CDR3 size: 16 residues. Trimming took 4 bases from V and 1 from J; bases not matched to a gene: 7. The germline V gene has CDR1 SEHNR and CDR2 FQNEAQ (reference sequence).

This clone was detected only once. The rearrangement uses TRBV30 and TRBJ1-1; no firm D call. The CDR3 contains 12 residues. The germline gives CDR1 GTSNPN, CDR2 SVGIG (reference sequence). V lost 0 bases and J lost 5, with 7 bases in between. The CDR3 nucleotides read TGTGCCTGGAGTGTACTATGGACTGAAGCTTTCTTT. Translating it yields CAWSVLWTEAFF.

The chain combines TRBV6-1 with TRBJ2-7; D gene unclear. This CDR3 comprises 14 residues. CDR1 and CDR2 (germline): MNHNS, SASEGT. Trimming cost V 0 bases and J 7 bases, with 13 bases left between them. In nucleotides, the CDR3 is TGTGCCAGCAGTGAAGCACGAGTGAAAACGGAGCAGTACTTC. Translating gives CASSEARVKTEQYF.

This clone has a handful of counts. The V gene is TRBV6-5, the J gene TRBJ2-3, with 8 bases lining up with TRBD2. V gave up 6 bases and J gave up 2 bases; unmatched junction bases: 4. This CDR3 spans 14 amino acids. Germline CDR1 reads MNHEY; CDR2 reads SVGAGI. The CDR3: CASRLAADTDTQYF. In DNA, the CDR3 is TGTGCCAGCAGACTAGCGGCCGACACAGATACGCAGTATTTT.

The chain recombines TRBV28 with TRBJ2-2, with 13 bases lining up with TRBD2. V lost 1 base and J lost 3; bases outside the gene matches: 2. The CDR3 consists of 17 residues. In germline, CDR1 is MDHEN, CDR2 SYDVKM. The CDR3 coding sequence is TGTGCCAGCAGTTTATACGGGACTAGCGGGGACACCGGGGAGCTGTTTTTT. Protein: CASSLYGTSGDTGELFF.

The rearrangement uses TRBV6-5 and TRBJ1-1; no reliable D call. Germline lookup yields CDR1 MNHEY and CDR2 SVGAGI. The CDR3 runs 15 residues. The ends were cut back, 2 bases at V and 1 base at J, with 11 bases in the middle. The CDR3, as DNA: TGTGCCAGCAGTTACCGTGCAGGAGGGAACACTGAAGCTTTCTTT. Translation: CASSYRAGGNTEAFF.